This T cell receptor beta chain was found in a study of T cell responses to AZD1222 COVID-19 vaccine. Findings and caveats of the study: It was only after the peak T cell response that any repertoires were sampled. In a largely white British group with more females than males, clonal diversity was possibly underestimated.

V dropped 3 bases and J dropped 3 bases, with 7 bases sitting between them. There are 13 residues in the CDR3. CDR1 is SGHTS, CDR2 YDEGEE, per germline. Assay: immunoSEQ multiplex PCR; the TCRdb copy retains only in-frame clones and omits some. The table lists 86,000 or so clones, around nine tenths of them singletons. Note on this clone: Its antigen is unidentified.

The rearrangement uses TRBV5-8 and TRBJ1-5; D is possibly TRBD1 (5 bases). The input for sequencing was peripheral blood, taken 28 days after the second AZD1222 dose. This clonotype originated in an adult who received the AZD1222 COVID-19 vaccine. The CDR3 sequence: CASSWGLNQPQHF. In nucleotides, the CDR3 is TGTGCCAGCAGCTGGGGCCTCAATCAGCCCCAGCATTTT.